One sample yielded the 17 T cell receptor beta chains listed below, sequenced in a study of cytomegalovirus exposure and HLA in healthy donors (TCRdb year 2017). Receptor amplification or capture employed the immunoSEQ multiplex PCR assay. For the multiplex PCR, a mixture combining 60 forward primers for TCR Vbeta segments and 13 reverse primers for TCR Jbeta segments was used. TCRdb stores this immuneACCESS table with in-frame sequences only. Part of the clones is absent; in the studies checked, under half of the shortfall reflects unresolved V genes, and no reason is known for the rest. In this sample the table shows around 130,000 clones, about four fifths of which occur a single time. Roughly 2% of the sample rests with the top ten. The source material was PBMCs. These receptors all stem from a man aged 18 to 29 in good health and CMV-seronegative.

The J gene is TRBJ2-7, the V gene TRBV7-9; the D gene is possibly TRBD2 (6 bases). Germline values: CDR1 SEHNR, CDR2 FQNEAQ (reference sequence). V was pared by 5 bases and J by 4 bases, with 27 bases between. The CDR3 runs to 18 residues. The CDR3 DNA reads as TGTGCCAGCAGCCCCAGACTAGTAACGGAGTTCGGCGAGTACGAGCAGTACGTC. Protein product: CASSPRLVTEFGEYEQYV.

This clone was found many times. Other DNA sequences in this specimen translate into the identical CDR3. The rearrangement uses TRBV5-6 and TRBJ1-5; D is uncertain. The CDR3 is 13 residues long. Trimming pared 1 base from V and 2 bases from J, leaving 4 bases between. Per germline, CDR1 SGHDT and CDR2 YYEEEE. CDR3 sequence (DNA): TGTGCCAGCAGCTTGTTAGGCAATCAGCCCCAGCATTTT. Protein product: CASSLLGNQPQHF. Looking up the rest from reference TRBV5-6 and TRBJ1-5 gives the full variable domain: DAGVTQSPTHLIKTRGQQVTLRCSPKSGHDTVSWYQQALGQGPQFIFQYYEEEERQRGNFPDRFSGHQFPNYSSELNVNALLLGDSALYLCASSLLGNQPQHFGDGTRLSIL.

V gene TRBV27 combines with J gene TRBJ2-2; 10 bases agree with TRBD1. V lost 2 bases to trimming and J lost 7 bases; unmatched junction nucleotides: 10. Per germline, CDR1 MNHEY and CDR2 SMNVEV (reference sequence). This CDR3 comprises 17 residues. The CDR3 reads CASSLLLPGTGVGELFF. The CDR3 nucleotides are TGTGCCAGCAGTTTACTCCTCCCCGGGACAGGGGTCGGGGAGCTGTTTTTT.

The chain recombines TRBV7-3 with TRBJ2-2; 8 bases agree with TRBD1. Germline-derived CDR1 and CDR2 are SGHTA and FQGTGA. The CDR3 runs 14 residues. V lost 5 bases, J lost 6 bases, and 5 bases stayed unmatched. CDR3 DNA sequence: TGTGCCAGCAGCGGGACAGGACCTGCCGGGGAGCTGTTTTTT. This sequence encodes CASSGTGPAGELFF.

In its sample, this clone was seen a few times. The J gene is TRBJ2-7, the V gene TRBV21-1; the table's D call, TRBD1, was not checked against the DNA. TRBV21-1 is reported as a pseudogene. This CDR3 comprises 16 residues. The CDR3 sequence is CASSKVDSKASYEQYV. The CDR3 coding sequence is TGTGCCAGCAGCAAAGTAGACAGCAAAGCTTCCTACGAGCAGTACGTC.

V gene TRBV5-1 combines with J gene TRBJ2-3; TRBD1 matches at 7 bases. Germline V lookup: CDR1 SGHRS, CDR2 YFSETQ. This CDR3 has 15 residues. Trimming removed 5 bases from V and 3 bases from J; junction bases left unmatched: 9. CDR3 bases: TGCGCCAGCAGACCTCTCGGGACAGCAACAGATACGCAGTATTTT. Its translation: CASRPLGTATDTQYF.

V gene TRBV4-1 combines with J gene TRBJ1-4, with unresolved D. The germline gives CDR1 MGHRA, CDR2 YSYEKL. There are 16 residues in the CDR3. V was trimmed by 0 bases and J by 0 bases, leaving 8 bases between them. CDR3 DNA sequence: TGCGCCAGCAGCCAAGAAACAGTCACAACTAATGAAAAACTGTTTTTT. This gives the protein CASSQETVTTNEKLFF.

V and J are TRBV9 and TRBJ2-3, with 12 bases aligning to TRBD2. Germline-derived CDR1 and CDR2 are SGDLS and YYNGEE. The length of the CDR3 is 19 residues. J gave up 4 bases and V 2 bases, and 14 bases lay outside the gene matches. The CDR3 DNA sequence: TGTGCCAGCAGCGTCACGGGACTAGCGGGTATGCATGGTGCAGATACGCAGTATTTT. Its protein product is CASSVTGLAGMHGADTQYF.

The gene calls are TRBV18 and TRBJ2-7; 10 bases are a match to TRBD2. The germline V gene encodes CDR1 KGHSH and CDR2 LQKENI. J lost 8 bases, V lost 2 bases, and 9 bases had no gene match. This CDR3 is built from 15 residues. The CDR3 region is CASSPGLAGEKQQYF. In nucleotides, the CDR3 is TGTGCCAGCTCACCAGGCCTAGCGGGGGAGAAACAGCAGTACTTC.

The CDR3 is CASSIGDTGSYNEQFF. The CDR3 region has the DNA TGTGCCAGTAGTATAGGCGACACAGGGTCCTACAATGAGCAGTTCTTC. This chain joins TRBV19 and TRBJ2-1; tentatively, D is TRBD1 (6 bases). Germline V gene sequence: CDR1 LNHDA, CDR2 SQIVND (reference sequence). V gave up 1 base and J gave up 1 base, with 11 bases separating them. CDR3 length: 16 amino acids.

The rearrangement links TRBV25-1 to TRBJ2-1, with 7 bases matching TRBD2. CDR1 and CDR2 (germline): MGHDK, SYGVNS. There are 18 residues in the CDR3. The V and J ends lost 3 bases and 1 base, in that order; junction bases with no gene match: 12. The chain's CDR3 is CASSDFGHPSGSYNEQFF. For the CDR3, the DNA is TGTGCCAGCAGTGACTTCGGACATCCTAGCGGTTCCTACAATGAGCAGTTCTTC. Supplemented by reference TRBV25-1 and TRBJ2-1, the full variable domain reads EADIYQTPRYLVIGTGKKITLECSQTMGHDKMYWYQQDPGMELHLIHYSYGVNSTEKGDLSSESTVSRIRTEHFPLTLESARPSHTSQYLCASSDFGHPSGSYNEQFFGPGTRLTVL.

The chain joins TRBV2 to TRBJ1-5; perhaps TRBD1 as D (5 bases). CDR1 is SNHLY and CDR2 is FYNNEI in the germline V gene. The CDR3 sequence is 13 residues long. V was clipped by 7 bases and J by 7 bases, with 14 bases between them. The CDR3 DNA reads as TGTGCCAGCACTGCGGAGGGGAGCCAGCCCCAGCATTTT. Its translation is CASTAEGSQPQHF.

CDR3 loop: CASSQSASMSLYEQYF. CDR3 sequence (DNA): TGCGCCAGCAGCCAGTCCGCGTCCATGAGTCTTTACGAGCAGTACTTC. This chain uses TRBV4-3 with TRBJ2-7; no reliable D call. The CDR3 spans 16 residues. V lost 3 bases, J lost 4 bases, and 19 bases lay in between. Germline V CDR1 and CDR2: LGHNA, YSLEER.

The gene calls are TRBV18 and TRBJ2-1; TRBD2 might be the D (6 bases). V lost 1 base to trimming and J lost 8 bases, with 6 bases between them. This CDR3 has 12 residues. Germline V gene data show CDR1 as KGHSH and CDR2 as LQKENI. The CDR3 DNA is TGTGCCAGCTCACCACGCGGGGATGAGCAGTTCTTC. Protein: CASSPRGDEQFF.

The chain uses TRBV7-2 and TRBJ1-2; D is perhaps TRBD1 (6 bases). Germline CDR1 and CDR2: SGHTA and FQGNSA. The CDR3 length is 13 residues. V was shortened by 2 bases and J by 8 bases, with 12 bases between the two germline ends. DNA of the CDR3: TGTGCCAGCAGCTTACCAGGGGCGGTGGGCTACACCTTC. It encodes CASSLPGAVGYTF.

The genes are TRBV27 and TRBJ1-6, with D possibly TRBD1 on 5 matching bases. V gave up 6 bases and J gave up 9 bases, with 18 bases separating them. Looked up from germline, CDR1 is MNHEY and CDR2 is SMNVEV (reference sequence). The length of the CDR3 is 15 residues. The CDR3 DNA reads as TGTGCCAGCAGCCCCGGGCAGGGCCATGTTTCACCCCTCCACTTT. Translated, it gives CASSPGQGHVSPLHF.

The chain couples TRBV5-6 to TRBJ1-5; D is ambiguous. Germline lookup yields CDR1 SGHDT and CDR2 YYEEEE. V was clipped by 3 bases and J by 0 bases, with 10 bases between them. The CDR3 runs 15 residues. The CDR3 loop reads CASSYGDYSNQPQHF. The CDR3, as DNA: TGTGCCAGCAGCTACGGGGATTATAGCAATCAGCCCCAGCATTTT.